The rows below give T cell receptor beta chains drawn from one sample of a study of blood T cell repertoires in COVID-19. Sequencing used immunoSEQ multiplex PCR; TCRdb keeps in-frame clones, though not all of them. The profile shows 60,000 to 65,000 clones, roughly 84% of them singletons. The source material was peripheral blood. These TCRs come from a woman aged 55-70 years with acute or convalescent COVID-19. Each CDR3 is given with its conserved first and last residue.

j_call v_call cdr3_aa
TRBJ2-7 TRBV6-5 CASCSSGGTYEQYF
TRBJ2-2 TRBV19 CASRQDGANTGELFF
TRBJ1-2 TRBV5-6 CASGETGDLYGYTF
TRBJ2-3 TRBV3-1/TRBV3-2 CASSLAGGGADTQYF
TRBJ2-3 TRBV5-4 CASSPGGQGADTQYF
TRBJ1-1 TRBV6-5 CASSYSSGITEAFF
TRBJ1-2 TRBV6-6 CASSPGTGSHSNYGYTF
TRBJ2-3 TRBV18 CASSPSSADTQYF
TRBJ2-7 TRBV6-1 CASSVALTYEQYF
TRBJ1-1 TRBV11-3 CASSFSGYTEAFF
TRBJ1-1 TRBV6-4 CASSDSSRGTEAFF
TRBJ2-1 TRBV6-4 CASSGTSGGHNEQFF
TRBJ2-1 TRBV5-1 CASSLTAGGPRARYNEQFF
TRBJ1-4 TRBV29-1 CSVASGTGQEKLFF
TRBJ1-1 TRBV18 CASSPSGDTEAFF
TRBJ2-2 TRBV6-5 CASRGLAGVVGELFF
TRBJ1-5 TRBV7-2 CASSLARVGQPQHF
TRBJ1-2 TRBV7-2 CASSIISLTGDYGYTF
TRBJ2-3 TRBV7-9 CASSSDRFTDTQYF
TRBJ1-3 TRBV10-3 CAMQTGGNTIYF
TRBJ2-3 TRBV10-2 CASRLAGEDTQYF
TRBJ1-2 TRBV30 CASTGSQFTYTF
TRBJ2-1 TRBV7-2 CASSSSGGRAWWFF
TRBJ1-2 TRBV29-1 CSVGTEADYTF
TRBJ1-6 TRBV19 CASSQGQGYNSPLHF
TRBJ2-1 TRBV12-3/TRBV12-4 CASRFNNEQFF
TRBJ1-1 TRBV3-1/TRBV3-2 CASSQAWTGSTEAFF
TRBJ2-5 TRBV5-1 CASSSGVRAEGQETQYF
TRBJ2-3 TRBV7-8 CASSFWTSGGADTQYF
TRBJ2-5 TRBV12-3/TRBV12-4 CASRAAETQYF
TRBJ1-5 TRBV6-5 CASRMGQYSNQPQHF
TRBJ1-6 TRBV14 CASSSYQGASSYNSPLHF
TRBJ2-1 TRBV19 CATGLAGGQFF
TRBJ1-2 TRBV6-5 CASSFTGGNYGYTF
TRBJ2-2 TRBV9 CASTLTGGDTGELFF
TRBJ1-5 TRBV20-1 CSASSGQGARGGNQPQHF
TRBJ2-1 TRBV7-8 CASSLARTSGFNEQFF
TRBJ2-3 TRBV13 CASSPTSRRDTQYF
TRBJ1-2 TRBV29-1 CSAKRQYGYTF
TRBJ2-3 TRBV9 CASSPEAGGNTDTQYF
TRBJ2-5 TRBV27 CASSLIDRWQETQYF
TRBJ1-1 TRBV5-6 CASSLPVGGGTEAFF
TRBJ1-6 TRBV2 CASSTRGQGDSPLHF